Following are 8 T cell receptor beta chains from one sample sequenced in a study of CD8+ T cells in alopecia areata. RNA, once extracted, was reverse transcribed into cDNA for use as the sequencing template. Only in-frame clones appear in the TCRdb table, and some are missing; sequencing was by immunoSEQ multiplex PCR. Of hundreds of thousands of clones in the sample, 58% are singletons; the top ten hold about 1.7%. Stated treatment: oral pan-JAK inhibitor, 5-10 mg twice daily. The specimen was CD4+ T cells sorted from blood, collected at week 24, from a patient treated with tofacitinib. The origin of the receptors is a human donor with alopecia areata.

This clone turned up a few times. The V call is TRBV4-3, the J call TRBJ1-2; tentative D call: TRBD1 (5 bases). The CDR3 runs to 13 residues. Germline CDR1 is LGHNA and CDR2 is YSLEER. The V gene lost 4 bases and the J gene lost 6 bases, with 12 bases spanning the gap. CDR3 residues: CASSLDRGDGYTF. The DNA of the CDR3 is TGCGCCAGCAGCCTCGATAGGGGCGATGGCTACACCTTC.

V is TRBV6-5 and J is TRBJ2-7; D is ambiguous. The CDR3 runs to 11 residues. Germline CDR1 reads MNHEY; CDR2 reads SVGAGI. Trimming shortened V by 4 bases and J by 7 bases, and 8 bases separated the two germline ends. CDR3 nucleotides: TGTGCCAGCAGTTTTCTGGGAGAGCAGTACTTC. This sequence encodes CASSFLGEQYF.

This sequence joins TRBV30 and TRBJ1-1; D remains ambiguous. Germline loops: CDR1 GTSNPN, CDR2 SVGIG (reference sequence). This CDR3 has 15 amino acids. Trimming removed 3 bases at V and 0 bases at J, with 14 bases between. CDR3 region: CAWRRVSSMNTEAFF. CDR3 sequence (DNA): TGTGCCTGGAGGAGGGTTTCATCCATGAACACTGAAGCTTTCTTT.

This chain joins TRBV28 and TRBJ2-5, with 10 bases matching TRBD1. Germline V lookup: CDR1 MDHEN, CDR2 SYDVKM. With 5 bases clipped from V and 3 bases from J, the junction kept 6 bases outside the gene matches. CDR3 length equals 15 residues. CDR3 in DNA: TGTGCCAGCAGTGTCCAGGACAGGGGGAAAGAGACCCAGTACTTC. Its protein is CASSVQDRGKETQYF.

This chain uses TRBV18 with TRBJ1-2; maybe TRBD1 (5 bases). The CDR3 extends over 14 amino acids. V lost 3 bases to trimming and J lost 8 bases, with 16 bases between them. Germline CDR1 and CDR2: KGHSH and LQKENI. This chain's CDR3 is CASSPGGEGLGYTF. CDR3 sequence (DNA): TGTGCCAGCTCACCGGGTGGAGAGGGGCTGGGCTACACCTTC.

This clone was counted only a few times. The chain combines TRBV6-5 with TRBJ1-5, with TRBD1 matching over 7 bases. Per germline, CDR1 MNHEY and CDR2 SVGAGI. Trimming removed 0 bases from V and 4 bases from J; junction bases left unmatched: 3. The CDR3 length is 15 residues. The CDR3 reads CASSYSFRGNQPQHF. The DNA for the CDR3 is TGTGCCAGCAGTTACTCGTTCAGGGGGAATCAGCCCCAGCATTTT.

Comment on this clone: At one end, the junction sequence differs from germline, possibly due to a read error. The rearrangement uses TRBV6-1 and TRBJ1-5; 8 positions agree with TRBD1. Germline-derived CDR1 and CDR2 are MNHNS and SASEGT. This CDR3 region has 15 residues. The CDR3 DNA reads as TGTGCCAGCAGCGAAGGACAGGGCCTGAATCAGCCCCAGCATTTT. Translation gives CASSEGQGLNQPQHF.

The V and J genes are TRBV29-1 and TRBJ2-7, with 7 bases aligning to TRBD1. Germline V gene data show CDR1 as SQVTM and CDR2 as ANQGSEA. The CDR3 sequence is 14 residues long. J gave up 2 bases and V 5 bases, and 9 bases lay outside the gene matches. The CDR3 nucleotides are TGCAGCGTTCGTGACAGGGTAGGTCCCTACGAGCAGTACTTC. Translation gives CSVRDRVGPYEQYF.